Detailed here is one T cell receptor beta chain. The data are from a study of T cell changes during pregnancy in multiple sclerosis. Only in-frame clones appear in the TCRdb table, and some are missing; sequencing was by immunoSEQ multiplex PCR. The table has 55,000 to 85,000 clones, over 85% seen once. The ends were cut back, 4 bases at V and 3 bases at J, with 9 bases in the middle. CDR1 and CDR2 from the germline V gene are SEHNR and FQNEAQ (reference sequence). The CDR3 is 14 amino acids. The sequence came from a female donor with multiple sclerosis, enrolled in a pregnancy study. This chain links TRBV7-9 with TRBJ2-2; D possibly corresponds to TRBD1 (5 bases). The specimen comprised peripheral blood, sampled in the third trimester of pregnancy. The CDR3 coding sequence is TGTGCCAGCAGCTCTCAGGGCGACACCGGGGAGCTGTTTTTT. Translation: CASSSQGDTGELFF.